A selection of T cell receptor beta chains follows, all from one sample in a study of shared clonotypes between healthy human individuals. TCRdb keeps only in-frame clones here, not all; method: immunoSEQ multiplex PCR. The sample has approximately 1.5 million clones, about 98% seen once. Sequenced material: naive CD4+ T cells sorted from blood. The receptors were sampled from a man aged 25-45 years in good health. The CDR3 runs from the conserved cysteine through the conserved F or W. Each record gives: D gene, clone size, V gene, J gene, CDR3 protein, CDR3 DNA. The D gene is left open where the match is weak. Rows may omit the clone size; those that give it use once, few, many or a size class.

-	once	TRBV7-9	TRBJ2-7	CASSPRGSSYEQYF	TGTGCCAGCAGCCCCCGGGGTAGTTCCTACGAGCAGTACTTC
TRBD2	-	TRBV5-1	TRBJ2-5	CASSSGTSGALETQYF	TGCGCCAGCAGCTCTGGGACTAGCGGGGCCCTAGAGACCCAGTACTTC
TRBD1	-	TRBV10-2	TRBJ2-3	CASRETGTDTQYF	TGCGCCAGCAGAGAGACAGGGACAGATACGCAGTATTTT
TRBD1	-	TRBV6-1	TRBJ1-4	CASRQRQGTNEKLFF	TGTGCCAGCAGGCAGAGACAGGGTACTAATGAAAAACTGTTTTTT
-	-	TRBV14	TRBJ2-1	CASSQVRGQEQFF	TGTGCCAGCAGCCAAGTTCGGGGGCAGGAGCAGTTCTTC
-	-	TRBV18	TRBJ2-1	CASSPGRRWYNEQFF	TGTGCCAGCTCACCCGGGCGGAGGTGGTACAATGAGCAGTTCTTC
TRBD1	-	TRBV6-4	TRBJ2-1	CASTRSPGQDNEQFF	TGTGCCAGCACGCGATCCCCGGGACAGGACAATGAGCAGTTCTTC
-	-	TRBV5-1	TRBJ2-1	CASSWTEVSYNEQFF	TGCGCCAGCAGTTGGACGGAGGTCTCCTACAATGAGCAGTTCTTC
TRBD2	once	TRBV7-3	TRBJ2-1	CASSSRGTSGRESSYNEQFF	TGTGCCAGCAGCTCCCGAGGGACTAGCGGGAGGGAGAGCTCCTACAATGAGCAGTTCTTC
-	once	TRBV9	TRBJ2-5	CASSVSLVSQETQYF	TGTGCCAGCAGCGTATCGCTAGTGAGTCAAGAGACCCAGTACTTC
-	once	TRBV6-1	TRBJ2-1	CASSDRQYNEQFF	TGTGCCAGCAGTGACCGGCAATACAATGAGCAGTTCTTC
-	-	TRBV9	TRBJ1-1	CASSVSLTDREAFF	TGTGCCAGCAGCGTTTCCCTGACAGATCGTGAAGCTTTCTTT
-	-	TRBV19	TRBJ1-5	CASSITTVNQPQHF	TGTGCCAGTAGTATCACGACAGTCAATCAGCCCCAGCATTTT
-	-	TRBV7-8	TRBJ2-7	CASSLVSGDVSSYEQYF	TGTGCCAGCAGCTTAGTCTCTGGGGACGTGAGCTCCTACGAGCAGTACTTC
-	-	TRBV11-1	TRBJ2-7	CASSLAASSSYEQYF	TGTGCCAGCAGCTTAGCGGCCTCTAGCTCCTACGAGCAGTACTTC
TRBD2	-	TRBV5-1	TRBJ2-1	CASSVGLSGIYDNEQFF	TGCGCCAGCAGCGTGGGACTTAGCGGGATATACGACAATGAGCAGTTCTTC
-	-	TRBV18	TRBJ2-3	CASSPDRTLTDTQYF	TGTGCCAGCTCACCGGACCGTACCCTCACAGATACGCAGTATTTT
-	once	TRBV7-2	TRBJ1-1	CASSSQMVLNTEAFF	TGTGCCAGCAGCTCCCAAATGGTTTTGAACACTGAAGCTTTCTTT
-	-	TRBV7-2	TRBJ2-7	CASSLTGYEQYF	TGTGCCAGCAGCTTAACGGGCTACGAGCAGTACTTC
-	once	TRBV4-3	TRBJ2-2	CASSPRRGWGNTGELFF	TGCGCCAGCAGTCCTAGACGAGGGTGGGGGAACACCGGGGAGCTGTTTTTT
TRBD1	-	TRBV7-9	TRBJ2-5	CASSSWTGPQGETQYF	TGTGCCAGCAGCTCATGGACAGGGCCTCAGGGGGAGACCCAGTACTTC
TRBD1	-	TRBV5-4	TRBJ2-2	CASSKRDRANTGELFF	TGTGCCAGCAGCAAAAGGGACAGAGCGAACACCGGGGAGCTGTTTTTT
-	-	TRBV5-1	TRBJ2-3	CASNFGGTSSTDTQYF	TGCGCCAGCAACTTCGGGGGGACATCTAGCACAGATACGCAGTATTTT
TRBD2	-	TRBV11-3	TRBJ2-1	CASSQGLAHEQFF	TGTGCCAGCAGCCAAGGACTAGCTCATGAGCAGTTCTTC
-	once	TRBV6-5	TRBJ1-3	CASSPRPNSGNTIYF	TGTGCCAGCAGCCCCCGACCGAACTCTGGAAACACCATATATTTT
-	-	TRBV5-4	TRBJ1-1	CASSSSTADEAFF	TGTGCCAGCAGCTCGTCAACAGCAGATGAAGCTTTCTTT
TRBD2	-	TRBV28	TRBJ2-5	CASKGGTLGGETQYF	TGTGCCAGCAAGGGAGGGACGCTTGGTGGGGAGACCCAGTACTTC
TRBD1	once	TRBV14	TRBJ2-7	CASSQHLWDRGYEQYF	TGTGCCAGCAGCCAGCACCTCTGGGACAGGGGCTACGAGCAGTACTTC
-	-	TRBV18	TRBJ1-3	CASSRGAGNTIYF	TGTGCCAGCTCGAGGGGGGCTGGAAACACCATATATTTT
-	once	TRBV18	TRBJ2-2	CASSDGITGELFF	TGTGCCAGCTCAGACGGAATAACCGGGGAGCTGTTTTTT
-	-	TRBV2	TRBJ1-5	CASSASSQPQHF	TGTGCCAGCAGTGCCAGCTCTCAGCCCCAGCATTTT
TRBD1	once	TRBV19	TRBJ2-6	CASSVSWGQSSGANVLTF	TGTGCCAGTAGTGTAAGTTGGGGACAGTCTTCTGGGGCCAACGTCCTGACTTTC
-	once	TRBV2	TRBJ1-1	CASSEALRRRTEAFF	TGTGCCAGCAGTGAAGCGCTTCGACGACGCACTGAAGCTTTCTTT
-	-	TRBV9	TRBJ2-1	CASSGVGEQFF	TGTGCCAGCAGCGGGGTCGGTGAGCAGTTCTTC
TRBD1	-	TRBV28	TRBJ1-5	CASRLQGGGLYSNQPQHF	TGTGCCAGCAGATTACAGGGGGGAGGCCTTTATAGCAATCAGCCCCAGCATTTT
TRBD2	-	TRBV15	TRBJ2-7	CATSSSTSGLVHFHEQYF	TGTGCCACCAGCAGTAGTACGTCGGGACTAGTTCATTTTCACGAGCAGTACTTC
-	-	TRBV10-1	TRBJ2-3	CASSENGGPDTQYF	TGCGCCAGCAGTGAGAACGGGGGGCCAGATACGCAGTATTTT
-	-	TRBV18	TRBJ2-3	CASSPPSTDTQYF	TGTGCCAGCTCACCGCCTAGCACAGATACGCAGTATTTT
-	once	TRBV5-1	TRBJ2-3	CASSYSSTDTQYF	TGCGCCAGCAGCTACTCTAGCACAGATACGCAGTATTTT
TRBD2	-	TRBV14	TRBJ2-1	CASSPTLAGNEQFF	TGTGCCAGCAGCCCTACCCTAGCGGGCAATGAGCAGTTCTTC
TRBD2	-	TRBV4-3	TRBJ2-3	CASSRSPGLDTDTQYF	TGCGCCAGCAGCCGATCACCGGGACTAGACACAGATACGCAGTATTTT
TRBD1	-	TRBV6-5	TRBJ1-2	CASSTHRQGQGYTF	TGTGCCAGCAGTACCCACCGACAGGGGCAAGGCTACACCTTC
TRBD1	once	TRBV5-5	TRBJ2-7	CASSQQGRKVSPYYEQYF	TGTGCCAGCAGCCAACAGGGGAGAAAGGTGTCACCCTACTACGAGCAGTACTTC